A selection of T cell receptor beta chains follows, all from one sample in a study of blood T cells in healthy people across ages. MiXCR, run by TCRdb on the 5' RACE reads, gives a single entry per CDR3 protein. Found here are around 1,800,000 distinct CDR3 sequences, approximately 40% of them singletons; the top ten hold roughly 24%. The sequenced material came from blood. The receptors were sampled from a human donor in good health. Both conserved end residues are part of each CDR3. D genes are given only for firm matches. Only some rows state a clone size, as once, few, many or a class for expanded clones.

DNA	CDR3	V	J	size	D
TGTGCCAGCAGTTACGATTCAGGGGACCAGTATTTT	CASSYDSGDQYF	TRBV6-2/TRBV6-3	TRBJ2-3	.	.
TGTGCCAGCAGCTCCCCCACTAGCGGGGCGATGAATGAGCAGTTCTTC	CASSSPTSGAMNEQFF	TRBV7-9	TRBJ2-1	.	TRBD2
TGTGCCAGCCGGCCCCAGGGACAGGGAATGGTCGGGGAGCTGTTTTTT	CASRPQGQGMVGELFF	TRBV12-3/TRBV12-4	TRBJ2-2	.	TRBD1
TGTGCCAGCAGCCAAGGGGGAAGGGGCTACGAGCAGGACTTC	CASSQGGRGYEQDF	TRBV4-2	TRBJ2-7	.	.
TGTGCCAGCAGCCAAGGGGACAGGGGATCCTACGAGCAGTACTTC	CASSQGDRGSYEQYF	TRBV14	TRBJ2-7	.	TRBD1
TGTGCCAGCAGCTTAGAGGGAGGGGGAAACGAGCAGTACTTC	CASSLEGGGNEQYF	TRBV7-6	TRBJ2-7	.	.
.	CASSFGQGDLNTEAFF	TRBV7-9	TRBJ1-1	few	.
TGTGCCAGCAGCTGGGCGGTAAGGAACACTGAAGCTTTCTTT	CASSWAVRNTEAFF	TRBV5-5	TRBJ1-1	.	.
TGTGCCAGCAGTTTGACTAGCGGGGCATACGGTGAGCAGTTCTTC	CASSLTSGAYGEQFF	TRBV6-2/TRBV6-3	TRBJ2-1	.	TRBD2
TGCGCCAGCAGCGACCAGGGGGCTGGCACAGATACGCAGTATTTT	CASSDQGAGTDTQYF	TRBV5-1	TRBJ2-3	.	TRBD1
TGTGCCAGCAGCGTTGCTGGAGGTTTACAGCAGTACTTC	CASSVAGGLQQYF	TRBV9	TRBJ2-7	few	.
TGTGCCAGCAGCCAGTTTCAGACAGGTCGGTACGAGCAGTACTTC	CASSQFQTGRYEQYF	TRBV7-9	TRBJ2-7	.	.
TGTGCCAGCAGCTTAATGAGAGCGGGGGTCACAGATACGCAGTATTTT	CASSLMRAGVTDTQYF	TRBV7-3	TRBJ2-3	.	TRBD2
TGTGCCAGCAGCCCGAAGGGGAGGGGAGGGGCAGATACGCAGTATTTT	CASSPKGRGGADTQYF	TRBV7-3	TRBJ2-3	few	TRBD2
TGCAGTGCTGAAAGGGGCTTGGACACTGAAGCTTTCTTT	CSAERGLDTEAFF	TRBV20-1	TRBJ1-1	.	.
TGTGCCACCAGTGACGGAGATGGCTACACCTTC	CATSDGDGYTF	TRBV24-1	TRBJ1-2	few	.
TGTGCCAGCAGTGACTCCCGGGACTGGCGTCAGCCCCAGCATTTT	CASSDSRDWRQPQHF	TRBV25-1	TRBJ1-5	.	.
TGCGCCAGCAGCTTGTACCAGGGCACCGCAGATATGCAGTATTTT	CASSLYQGTADMQYF	TRBV5-1	TRBJ2-3	.	.
TGTGCCAGCTTGTCCAGAGGGGAGACCCAGTACTTC	CASLSRGETQYF	TRBV2	TRBJ2-5	few	.
TGTGCCAGCAGTTTGTCGGGACAGGAAGCTCTTGACACTGAAGCTTTCTTT	CASSLSGQEALDTEAFF	TRBV6-2/TRBV6-3	TRBJ1-1	.	TRBD1
TGTGCCAGCAGCCAAGATGTCAGATCCAAGGAGACCCAGTACTTC	CASSQDVRSKETQYF	TRBV3-1	TRBJ2-5	many	.
TGTGCCAGCGGCCAAATATACAGTACAACCTCCTACGAGCAGTACTTC	CASGQIYSTTSYEQYF	TRBV14	TRBJ2-7	.	.
TGTGCCTGGAGTGGACAGGGGTCGATGGACGAGCAGTACTTC	CAWSGQGSMDEQYF	TRBV30	TRBJ2-7	.	TRBD1
TGTGCCAGCAGCTTAGACGGGACCCCTGACACTGAAGCTTTCTTT	CASSLDGTPDTEAFF	TRBV7-2	TRBJ1-1	.	.
TGTGCCACCAGTGGGGCAGGGGGCAACGAGCAGTACTTC	CATSGAGGNEQYF	TRBV24-1	TRBJ2-7	.	TRBD1
TGTGCCAGCACCACAAATCTTGAAGCTTTCTTT	CASTTNLEAFF	TRBV7-9	TRBJ1-1	.	.
TGTGCCAGCAGCTTCCGGGACCCCTTTACCGAGCAGTACTTC	CASSFRDPFTEQYF	TRBV3-1	TRBJ2-7	few	.